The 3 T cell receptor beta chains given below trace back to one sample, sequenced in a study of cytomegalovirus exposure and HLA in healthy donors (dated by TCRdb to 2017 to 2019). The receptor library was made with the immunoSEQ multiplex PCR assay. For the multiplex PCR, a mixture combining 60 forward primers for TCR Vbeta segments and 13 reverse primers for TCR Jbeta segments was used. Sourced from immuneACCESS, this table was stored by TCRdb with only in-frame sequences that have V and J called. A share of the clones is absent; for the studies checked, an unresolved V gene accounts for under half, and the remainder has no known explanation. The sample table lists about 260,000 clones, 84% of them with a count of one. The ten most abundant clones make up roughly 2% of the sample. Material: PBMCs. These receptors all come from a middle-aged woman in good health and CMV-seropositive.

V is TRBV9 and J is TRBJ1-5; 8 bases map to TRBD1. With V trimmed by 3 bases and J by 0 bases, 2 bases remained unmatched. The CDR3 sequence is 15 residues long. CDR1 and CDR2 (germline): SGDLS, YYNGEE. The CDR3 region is CASSATGDSNQPQHF. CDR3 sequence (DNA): TGTGCCAGCAGCGCGACAGGGGATAGCAATCAGCCCCAGCATTTT.

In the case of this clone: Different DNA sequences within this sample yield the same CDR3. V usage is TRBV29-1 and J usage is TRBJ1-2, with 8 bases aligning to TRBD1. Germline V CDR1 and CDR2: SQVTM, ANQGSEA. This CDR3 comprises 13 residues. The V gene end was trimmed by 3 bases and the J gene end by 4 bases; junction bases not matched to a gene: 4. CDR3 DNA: TGCAGCGTTGATAGGGGGACAGGCTATGGCTACACCTTC. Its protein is CSVDRGTGYGYTF. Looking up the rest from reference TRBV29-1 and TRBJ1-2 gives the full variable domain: SAVISQKPSRDICQRGTSLTIQCQVDSQVTMMFWYRQQPGQSLTLIATANQGSEATYESGFVIDKFPISRPNLTFSTLTVSNMSPEDSSIYLCSVDRGTGYGYTFGSGTRLTVV.

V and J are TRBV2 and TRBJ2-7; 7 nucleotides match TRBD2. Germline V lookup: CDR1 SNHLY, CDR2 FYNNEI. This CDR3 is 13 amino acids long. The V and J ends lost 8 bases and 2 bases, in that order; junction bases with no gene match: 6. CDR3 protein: CASGGRRTYEQYF. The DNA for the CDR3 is TGTGCCAGCGGCGGGAGAAGAACCTACGAGCAGTACTTC.